Reported below is one T cell receptor (beta chain). Its target antigen remains unknown. Base quality data are lacking; no much larger clone is found one base away. The CDR3 runs 14 amino acids, cysteine and phenylalanine included. The DNA shown is the 42-base CDR3, in frame from base 1. Trimming costs V 6 bases and J 0 bases, and their ends lie 12 bases apart. CDR1 and CDR2 were assigned from the germline V gene as SQVTM and ANQGSEA. The method behind the library was the immunoSEQ multiplex PCR assay. In TCRdb, the immuneACCESS table is reduced to in-frame sequences with V and J assigned. These tables do not hold every clone; where another copy was compared, an unresolved V gene accounts for under half, and the others remain unexplained. This sample comprises approximately 150,000 clones, 88% of them detected only once. The ten largest clones capture 1.5% to 2% of the sample. The data originate from a study of control samples from healthy donors and cancer patients (dated by TCRdb to about 2020).

The material sequenced was blood. This receptor was identified in a man aged 18 to 29 in good health. The rearrangement joined TRBV29-1 to TRBJ2-1; TRBD1 might be the D gene, on 7 matching bases. The bases read TGCAGCGTGGCGGGACAGAGCTCCTACAATGAGCAGTTCTTC. Its protein is CSVAGQSSYNEQFF.